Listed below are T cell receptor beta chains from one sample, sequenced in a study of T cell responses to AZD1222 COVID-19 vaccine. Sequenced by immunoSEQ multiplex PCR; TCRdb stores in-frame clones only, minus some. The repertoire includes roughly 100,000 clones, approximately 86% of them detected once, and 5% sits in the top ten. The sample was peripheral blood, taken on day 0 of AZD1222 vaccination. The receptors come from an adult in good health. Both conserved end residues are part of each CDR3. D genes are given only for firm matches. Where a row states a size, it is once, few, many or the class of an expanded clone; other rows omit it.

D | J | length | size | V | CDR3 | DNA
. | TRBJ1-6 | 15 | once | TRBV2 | CASSAGRFNNSPLHF | TGTGCCAGCAGTGCCGGACGGTTCAATAATTCACCCCTCCACTTT
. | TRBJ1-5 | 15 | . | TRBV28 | CASSLSFTGGQPQHF | TGTGCCAGCAGTTTATCCTTTACCGGGGGACAGCCCCAGCATTTT
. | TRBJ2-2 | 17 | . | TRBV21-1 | CASSKASGLANTGELFF | TGTGCCAGCAGCAAAGCGTCTGGACTCGCGAACACCGGGGAGCTGTTTTTT
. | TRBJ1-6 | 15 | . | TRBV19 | CASNRGTGINSPLHF | TGTGCCAGTAACCGCGGGACGGGAATTAATTCACCCCTCCACTTT
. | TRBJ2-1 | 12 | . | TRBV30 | CAWSLYSNEQFF | TGTGCCTGGAGCCTCTACAGCAATGAGCAGTTCTTC
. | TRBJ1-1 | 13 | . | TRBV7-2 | CASSTGLNTEAFF | TGTGCCAGCAGCACGGGACTTAACACTGAAGCTTTCTTT
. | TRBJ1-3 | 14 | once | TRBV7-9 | CASREGVGGNTIYF | TGTGCCAGCAGGGAGGGGGTTGGAGGAAACACCATATATTTT
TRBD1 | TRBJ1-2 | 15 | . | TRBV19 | CASTVGGQIFYGYTF | TGTGCCAGTACCGTGGGGGGACAGATTTTCTATGGCTACACCTTC
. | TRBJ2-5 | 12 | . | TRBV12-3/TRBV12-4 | CASSFVKETQYF | TGTGCCAGCAGTTTTGTAAAAGAGACCCAGTACTTC
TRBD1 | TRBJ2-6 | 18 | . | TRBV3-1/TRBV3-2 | CASSQRDRVKLGANVLTF | TGTGCCAGCAGCCAACGGGACAGGGTAAAATTAGGGGCCAACGTCCTGACTTTC
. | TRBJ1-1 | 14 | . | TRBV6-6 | CASSYSGADTEAFF | TGTGCCAGCAGTTACTCAGGGGCGGACACTGAAGCTTTCTTT
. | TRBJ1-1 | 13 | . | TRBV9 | CASSVDDGTEAFF | TGTGCCAGCAGCGTAGACGACGGCACTGAAGCTTTCTTT
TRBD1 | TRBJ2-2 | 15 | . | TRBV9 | CASSAQGVSTGELFF | TGTGCCAGCAGCGCACAGGGGGTGAGCACCGGGGAGCTGTTTTTT
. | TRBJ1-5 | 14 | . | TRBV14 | CASSGQISNQPQHF | TGTGCCAGCAGCGGGCAGATTAGCAATCAGCCCCAGCATTTT
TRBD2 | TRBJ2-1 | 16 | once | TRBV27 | CASSPRGLAGVNEQFF | TGTGCCAGCAGTCCCCGTGGACTAGCGGGAGTCAACGAGCAGTTCTTC
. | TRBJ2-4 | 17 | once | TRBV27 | CASSPPAGRQGENIQYF | TGTGCCAGCAGTCCCCCCGCGGGCCGCCAAGGCGAAAACATTCAGTACTTC
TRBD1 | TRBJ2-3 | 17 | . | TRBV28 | CASSLAIDRVLGDTQYF | TGTGCCAGCAGTCTCGCCATCGACAGGGTACTGGGGGATACGCAGTATTTT
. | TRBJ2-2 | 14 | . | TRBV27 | CASRMGPSTGELFF | TGTGCCAGCCGAATGGGGCCGAGCACCGGGGAGCTGTTTTTT
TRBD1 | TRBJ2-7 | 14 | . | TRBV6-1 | CASSERQGAREQYF | TGTGCCAGCAGTGAAAGACAGGGGGCGCGGGAGCAGTACTTC
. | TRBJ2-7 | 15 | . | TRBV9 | CASSPSYRWGDEQYF | TGTGCCAGCAGCCCTTCGTATCGTTGGGGGGACGAGCAGTACTTC
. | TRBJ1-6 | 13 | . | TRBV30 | CAWRVSANSPLHF | TGTGCCTGGAGGGTCTCTGCAAATTCACCCCTCCACTTT
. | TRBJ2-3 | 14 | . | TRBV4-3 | CASSQGVASDTQYF | TGCGCCAGCAGCCAAGGTGTTGCTTCTGATACGCAGTATTTT
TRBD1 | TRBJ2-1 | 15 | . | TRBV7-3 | CASSRRDRDYNEQFF | TGTGCCAGCAGCCGCCGGGACAGGGACTACAATGAGCAGTTCTTC
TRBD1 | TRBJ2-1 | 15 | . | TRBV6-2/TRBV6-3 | CASSQGQGLYNEQFF | TGTGCCAGCAGTCAGGGACAGGGCCTATACAATGAGCAGTTCTTC
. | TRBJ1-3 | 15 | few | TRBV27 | CASSSQGVSGNTIYF | TGTGCCAGCAGTTCCCAGGGCGTCTCTGGAAACACCATATATTTT
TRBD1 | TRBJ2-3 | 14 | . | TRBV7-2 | CASSLQGATDTQYF | TGTGCCAGCAGCCTACAGGGGGCCACAGATACGCAGTATTTT
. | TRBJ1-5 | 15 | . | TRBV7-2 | CASSLGGLRDQPQHF | TGTGCCAGCAGCTTAGGGGGATTACGGGATCAGCCCCAGCATTTT
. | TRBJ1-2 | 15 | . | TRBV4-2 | CASSQEGRRSYGYTF | TGTGCCAGCAGCCAAGAAGGTCGGCGGAGCTATGGCTACACCTTC
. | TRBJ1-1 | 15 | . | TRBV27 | CASSLMGALNTEAFF | TGTGCCAGCAGTTTAATGGGGGCCTTGAACACTGAAGCTTTCTTT
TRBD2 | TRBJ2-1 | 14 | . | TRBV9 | CASRGTSGDNEQFF | TGTGCCAGCAGGGGGACTAGCGGGGACAATGAGCAGTTCTTC
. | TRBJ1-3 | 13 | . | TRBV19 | CASSPPLANTIYF | TGTGCCAGTAGTCCACCTCTGGCAAACACCATATATTTT
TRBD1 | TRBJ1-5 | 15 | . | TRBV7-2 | CASSPDRGHRQPQHF | TGTGCCAGCAGCCCGGACAGGGGGCATCGGCAGCCCCAGCATTTT
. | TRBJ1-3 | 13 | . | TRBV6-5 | CASTHRVGNTIYF | TGTGCCAGCACTCATCGGGTTGGAAACACCATATATTTT
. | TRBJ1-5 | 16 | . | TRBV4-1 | CASSQVPGSTNQPQHF | TGCGCCAGCAGCCAGGTGCCTGGCAGTACAAATCAGCCCCAGCATTTT
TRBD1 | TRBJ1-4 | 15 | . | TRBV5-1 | CASSPGTGLREKLFF | TGCGCCAGCAGCCCCGGGACAGGGTTACGTGAAAAACTGTTTTTT
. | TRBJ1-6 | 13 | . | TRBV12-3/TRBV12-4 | CASRDSLNSPLHF | TGTGCCAGCAGGGACTCCCTCAATTCACCCCTCCACTTT
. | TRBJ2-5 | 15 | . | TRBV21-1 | CASSKALSSEKTQYF | TGTGCCAGCAGCAAAGCGCTCTCTAGCGAGAAGACCCAGTACTTC
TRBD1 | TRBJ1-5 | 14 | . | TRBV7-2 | CASSLGGGLEPQHF | TGTGCCAGCAGCTTAGGAGGGGGCTTAGAACCCCAGCATTTT
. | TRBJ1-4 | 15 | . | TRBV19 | CASREGAATNEKLFF | TGTGCCAGCCGAGAAGGGGCCGCAACTAATGAAAAACTGTTTTTT
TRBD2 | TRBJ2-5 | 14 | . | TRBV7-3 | CASSPGLDGETQYF | TGTGCCAGCAGCCCCGGACTAGACGGGGAGACCCAGTACTTC
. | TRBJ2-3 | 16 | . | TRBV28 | CASSLLGRESTDTQYF | TGTGCCAGCAGTTTACTGGGACGCGAAAGCACAGATACGCAGTATTTT
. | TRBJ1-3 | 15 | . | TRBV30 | CAWSVGQLSGNTIYF | TGTGCCTGGAGTGTAGGACAGCTCTCTGGAAACACCATATATTTT
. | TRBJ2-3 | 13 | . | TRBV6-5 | CASTAPGTDTQYF | TGTGCCAGCACTGCACCCGGAACAGATACGCAGTATTTT
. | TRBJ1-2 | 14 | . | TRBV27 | CASSPGGLGYGYTF | TGTGCCAGCAGTCCGGGTGGGCTTGGCTATGGCTACACCTTC
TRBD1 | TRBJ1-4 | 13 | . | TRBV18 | CASSRNRGEKLFF | TGTGCCAGCTCACGGAACAGGGGAGAAAAACTGTTTTTT
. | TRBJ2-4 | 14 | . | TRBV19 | CASSHGKTKNIQYF | TGTGCCAGTAGCCACGGGAAGACCAAAAACATTCAGTACTTC
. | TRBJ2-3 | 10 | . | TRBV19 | CAVGEHTQYF | TGTGCCGTGGGGGAACATACGCAGTATTTT
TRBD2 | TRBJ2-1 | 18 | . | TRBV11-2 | CASSLGTSGRAAYNEQFF | TGTGCCAGCAGCTTAGGGACTAGCGGGAGGGCCGCCTACAATGAGCAGTTCTTC
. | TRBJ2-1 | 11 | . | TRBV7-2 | CASSFYNEQFF | TGTGCCAGCAGCTTCTACAATGAGCAGTTCTTC
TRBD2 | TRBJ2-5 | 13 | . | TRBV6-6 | CASSALAVETQYF | TGTGCCAGCAGTGCACTAGCGGTGGAGACCCAGTACTTC
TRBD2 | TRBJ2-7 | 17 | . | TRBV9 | CASSVAGTSGSRVEQYF | TGTGCCAGCAGCGTAGCTGGGACTAGCGGGAGTAGGGTCGAGCAGTACTTC
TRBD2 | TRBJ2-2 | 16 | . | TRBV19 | CANLLRSGRLTGELFF | TGTGCCAACCTCCTCCGCAGCGGGAGGCTCACCGGGGAGCTGTTTTTT
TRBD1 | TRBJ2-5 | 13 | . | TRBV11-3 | CASSKDRGETQYF | TGTGCCAGCAGCAAGGACAGGGGAGAGACCCAGTACTTC
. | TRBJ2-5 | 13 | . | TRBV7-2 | CASSFERWETQYF | TGTGCCAGCAGCTTCGAGCGGTGGGAGACCCAGTACTTC
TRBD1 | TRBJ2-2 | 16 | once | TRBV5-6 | CASSLWDRANTGELFF | TGTGCCAGCAGCCTATGGGACAGGGCTAACACCGGGGAGCTGTTTTTT
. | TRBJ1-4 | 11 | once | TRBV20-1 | CSASKWEKLFF | TGCAGTGCTAGTAAATGGGAAAAACTGTTTTTT
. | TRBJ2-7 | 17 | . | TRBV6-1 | CASSGTFGRFSSYEQYF | TGTGCCAGCAGTGGAACCTTTGGACGGTTCTCATCCTACGAGCAGTACTTC